This entry features one TCR beta chain sequence. As yet, its antigen is unknown. The sample belongs to a study of shared clonotypes between healthy human individuals. Participating donors were healthy, HIV-negative adults free of recent acute infections or vaccinations. Findings and caveats of the study: Against clonotypes common to all four donors, non-shared ones had lower generation probabilities.

Produced via immunoSEQ multiplex PCR; TCRdb's table is partial and in-frame only. The table shows about 2.4 million clones, with just over 90% occurring only once. Source material: naive CD4+ T cells sorted from blood. As to subset: CD45RA+ positively selected. The sequence came from a man aged 18 to 29 in good health.

The CDR3 spells CASSSYRYYEQYF. DNA of the CDR3: TGTGCCAGCAGCTCCTACAGGTACTACGAGCAGTACTTC. The chain couples TRBV11-2 to TRBJ2-7; TRBD1 is a possible D gene (5 bases). V lost 4 bases and J 3 bases, leaving 10 bases between the germline ends. The CDR3 runs to 13 residues. Germline lookup yields CDR1 SGHAT and CDR2 FQNNGV.